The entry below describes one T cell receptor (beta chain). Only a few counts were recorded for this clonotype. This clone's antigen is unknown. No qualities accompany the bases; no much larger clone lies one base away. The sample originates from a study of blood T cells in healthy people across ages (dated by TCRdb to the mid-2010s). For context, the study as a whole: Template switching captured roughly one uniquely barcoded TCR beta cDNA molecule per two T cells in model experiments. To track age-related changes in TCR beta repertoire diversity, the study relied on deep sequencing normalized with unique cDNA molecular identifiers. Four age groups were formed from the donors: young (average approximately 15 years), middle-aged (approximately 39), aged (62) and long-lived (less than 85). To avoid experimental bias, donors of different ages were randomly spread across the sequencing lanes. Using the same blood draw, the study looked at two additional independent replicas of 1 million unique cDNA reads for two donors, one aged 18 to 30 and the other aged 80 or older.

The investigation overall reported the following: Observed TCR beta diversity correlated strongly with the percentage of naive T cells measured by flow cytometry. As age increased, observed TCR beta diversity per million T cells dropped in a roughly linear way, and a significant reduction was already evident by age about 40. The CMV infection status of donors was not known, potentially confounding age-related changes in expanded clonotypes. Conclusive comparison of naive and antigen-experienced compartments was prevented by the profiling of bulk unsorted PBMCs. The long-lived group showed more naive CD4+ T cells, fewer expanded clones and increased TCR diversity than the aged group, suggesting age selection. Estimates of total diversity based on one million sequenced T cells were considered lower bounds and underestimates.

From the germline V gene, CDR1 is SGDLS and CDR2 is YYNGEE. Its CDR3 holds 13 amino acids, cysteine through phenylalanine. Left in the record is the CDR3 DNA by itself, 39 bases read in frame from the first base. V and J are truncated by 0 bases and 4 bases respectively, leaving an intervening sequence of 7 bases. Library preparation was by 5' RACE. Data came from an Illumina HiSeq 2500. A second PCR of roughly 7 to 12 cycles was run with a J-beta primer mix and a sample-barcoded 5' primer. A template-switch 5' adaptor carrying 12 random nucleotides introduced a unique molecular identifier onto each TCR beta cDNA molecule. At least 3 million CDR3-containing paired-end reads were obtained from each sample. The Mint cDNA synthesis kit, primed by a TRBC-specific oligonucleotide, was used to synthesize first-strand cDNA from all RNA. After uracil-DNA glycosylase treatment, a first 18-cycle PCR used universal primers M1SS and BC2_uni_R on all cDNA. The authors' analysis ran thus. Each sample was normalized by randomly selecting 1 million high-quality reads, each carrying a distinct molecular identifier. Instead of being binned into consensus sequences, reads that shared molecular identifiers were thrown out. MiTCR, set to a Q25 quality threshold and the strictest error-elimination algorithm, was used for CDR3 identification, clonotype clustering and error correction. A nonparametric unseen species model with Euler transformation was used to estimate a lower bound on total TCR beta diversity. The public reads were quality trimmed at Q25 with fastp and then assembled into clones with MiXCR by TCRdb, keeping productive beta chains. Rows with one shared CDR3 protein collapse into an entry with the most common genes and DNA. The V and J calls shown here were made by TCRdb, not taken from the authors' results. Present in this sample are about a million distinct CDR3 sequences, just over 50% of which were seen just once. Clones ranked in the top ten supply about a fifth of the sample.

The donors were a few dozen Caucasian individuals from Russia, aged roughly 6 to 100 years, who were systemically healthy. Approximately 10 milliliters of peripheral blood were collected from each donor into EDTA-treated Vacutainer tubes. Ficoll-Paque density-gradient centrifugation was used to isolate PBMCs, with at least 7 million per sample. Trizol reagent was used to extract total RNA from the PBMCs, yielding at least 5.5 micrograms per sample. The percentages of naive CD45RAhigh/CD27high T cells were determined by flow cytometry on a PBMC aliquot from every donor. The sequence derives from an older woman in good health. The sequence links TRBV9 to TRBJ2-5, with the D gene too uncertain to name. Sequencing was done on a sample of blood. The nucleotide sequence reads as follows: TGTGCCAGCAGCGTAGGACTTCTAGAGACCCAGTACTTC. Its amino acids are CASSVGLLETQYF. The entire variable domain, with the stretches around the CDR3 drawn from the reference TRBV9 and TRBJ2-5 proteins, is DSGVTQTPKHLITATGQRVTLRCSPRSGDLSVYWYQQSLDQGLQFLIQYYNGEERAKGNILERFSAQQFPDLHSELNLSSLELGDSALYFCASSVGLLETQYFGPGTRLLVL.